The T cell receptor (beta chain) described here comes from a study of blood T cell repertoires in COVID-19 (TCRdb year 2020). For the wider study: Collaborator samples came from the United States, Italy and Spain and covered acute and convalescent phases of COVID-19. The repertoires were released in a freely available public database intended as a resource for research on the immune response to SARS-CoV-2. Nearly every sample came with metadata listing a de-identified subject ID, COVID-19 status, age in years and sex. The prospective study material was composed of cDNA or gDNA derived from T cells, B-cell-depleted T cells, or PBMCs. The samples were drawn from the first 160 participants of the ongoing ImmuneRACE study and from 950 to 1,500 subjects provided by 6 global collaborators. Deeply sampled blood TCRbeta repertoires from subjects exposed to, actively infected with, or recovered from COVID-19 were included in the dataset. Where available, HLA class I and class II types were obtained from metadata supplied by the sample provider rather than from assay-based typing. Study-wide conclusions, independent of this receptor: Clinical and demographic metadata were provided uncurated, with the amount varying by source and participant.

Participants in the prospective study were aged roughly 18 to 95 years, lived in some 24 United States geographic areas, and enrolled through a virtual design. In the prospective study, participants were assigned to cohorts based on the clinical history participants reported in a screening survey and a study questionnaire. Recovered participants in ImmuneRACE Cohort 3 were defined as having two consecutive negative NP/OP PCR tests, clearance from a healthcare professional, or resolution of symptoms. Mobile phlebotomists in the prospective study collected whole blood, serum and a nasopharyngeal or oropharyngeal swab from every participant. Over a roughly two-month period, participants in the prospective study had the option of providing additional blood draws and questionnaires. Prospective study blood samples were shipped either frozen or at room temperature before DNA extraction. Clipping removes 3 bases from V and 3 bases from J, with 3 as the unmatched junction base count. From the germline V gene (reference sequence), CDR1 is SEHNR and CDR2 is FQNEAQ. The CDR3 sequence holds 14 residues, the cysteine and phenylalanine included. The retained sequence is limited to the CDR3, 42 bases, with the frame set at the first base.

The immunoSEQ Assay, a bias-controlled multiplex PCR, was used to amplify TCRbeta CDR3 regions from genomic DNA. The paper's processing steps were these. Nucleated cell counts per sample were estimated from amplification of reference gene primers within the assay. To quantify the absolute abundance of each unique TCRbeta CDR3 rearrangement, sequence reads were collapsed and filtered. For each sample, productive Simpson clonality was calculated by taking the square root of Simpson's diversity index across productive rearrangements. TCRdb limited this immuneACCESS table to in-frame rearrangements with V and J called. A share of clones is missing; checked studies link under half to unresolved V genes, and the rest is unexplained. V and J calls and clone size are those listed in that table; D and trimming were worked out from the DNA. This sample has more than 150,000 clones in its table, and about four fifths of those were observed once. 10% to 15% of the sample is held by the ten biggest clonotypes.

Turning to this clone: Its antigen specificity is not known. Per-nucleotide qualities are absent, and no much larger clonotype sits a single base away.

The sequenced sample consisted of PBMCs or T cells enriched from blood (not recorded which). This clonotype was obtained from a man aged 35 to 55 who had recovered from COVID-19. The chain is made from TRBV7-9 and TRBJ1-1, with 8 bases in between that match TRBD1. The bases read TGTGCCAGCAGCTTTGGACAGGGCCACACTGAAGCTTTCTTT. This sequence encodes CASSFGQGHTEAFF.